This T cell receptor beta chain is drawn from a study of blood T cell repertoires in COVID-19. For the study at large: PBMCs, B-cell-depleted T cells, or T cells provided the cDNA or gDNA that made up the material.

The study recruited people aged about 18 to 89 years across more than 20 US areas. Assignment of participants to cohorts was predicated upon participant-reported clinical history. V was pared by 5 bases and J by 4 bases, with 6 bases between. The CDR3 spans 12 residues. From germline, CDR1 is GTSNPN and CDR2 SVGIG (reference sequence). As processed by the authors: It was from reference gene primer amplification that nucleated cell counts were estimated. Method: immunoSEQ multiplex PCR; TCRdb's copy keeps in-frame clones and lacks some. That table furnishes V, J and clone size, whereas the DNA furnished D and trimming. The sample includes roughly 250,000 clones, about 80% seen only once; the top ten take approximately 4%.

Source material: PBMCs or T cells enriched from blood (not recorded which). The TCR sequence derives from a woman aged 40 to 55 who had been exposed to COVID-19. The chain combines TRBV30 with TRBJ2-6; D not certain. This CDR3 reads CAWSQGANVLTF. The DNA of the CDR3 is TGTGCCTGGTCCCAGGGGGCCAACGTCCTGACTTTC.